This T cell receptor beta chain appears in the sequencing data of a study of blood T cell repertoires in COVID-19. Study context: There were acute and convalescent COVID-19 samples, and they came from the United States, Italy and Spain. T cells, B-cell-depleted T cells, or PBMCs provided the cDNA or gDNA that served as material.

This clone came up a few times. Original processing notes: The assay estimated nucleated cells by amplifying reference gene primers. Sequencing used immunoSEQ multiplex PCR; TCRdb keeps in-frame clones, though not all of them. V, J and clone size are those of that table, while D and trimming were read from the DNA. Here the sample spans about 120,000 clones, around 80% being singletons. V lost 6 bases and J lost 9; bases outside the gene matches: 5. The CDR3 loop spans 13 amino acids. CDR1 is KGHSH and CDR2 is LQKENI in the germline V gene. The sample taken for sequencing was peripheral blood. The chain joins TRBV18 to TRBJ1-1; 12 nucleotides line up with TRBD1. The sequence was collected from a man aged 65 to 79 with active or convalescent COVID-19. CDR3 amino acids: CASSPGQGAKAFF. The CDR3 coding sequence is TGTGCCAGCTCGCCGGGACAGGGGGCGAAAGCTTTCTTT.